This T cell receptor (delta chain) was obtained from a study of gamma-delta T cells after stem cell transplantation. In its sample, this clone is medium-sized. V gave up 3 bases and J gave up 0 bases, with 19 bases separating them. Germline values: CDR1 GEAIGNYY, CDR2 EKD. CDR3 length: 17 amino acids. TCRdb re-processed the RT-PCR reads via CATT. The sample shows some 2,500 delta-chain clones, roughly 1.4% of them seen only once. The chain links TRDV2 to TRDJ1, with D unresolved. The TCR originated in a human donor. It is not recorded whose cells these are; they may come from a transplant donor. The sample comprised gamma-delta T cells. The CDR3 nucleotides read TGTGCCTGTGACTCCCTAAAAAATCAAAAGTACACCGATAAACTCATCTTT. Its translation is CACDSLKNQKYTDKLIF.